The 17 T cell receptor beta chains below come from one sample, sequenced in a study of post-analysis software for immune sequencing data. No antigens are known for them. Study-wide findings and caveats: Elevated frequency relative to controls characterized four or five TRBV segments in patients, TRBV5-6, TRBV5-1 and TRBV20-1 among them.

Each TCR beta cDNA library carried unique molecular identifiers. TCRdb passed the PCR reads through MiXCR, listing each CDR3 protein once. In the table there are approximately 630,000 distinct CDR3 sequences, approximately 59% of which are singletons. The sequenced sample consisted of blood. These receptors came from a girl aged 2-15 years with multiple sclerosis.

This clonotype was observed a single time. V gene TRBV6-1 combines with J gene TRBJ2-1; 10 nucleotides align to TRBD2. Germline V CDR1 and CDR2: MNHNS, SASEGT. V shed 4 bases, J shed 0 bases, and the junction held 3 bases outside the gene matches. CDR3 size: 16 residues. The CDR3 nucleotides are TGTGCCAGCAGTGGAGGACTAGCGGTCTCCTACAATGAGCAGTTCTTC. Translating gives CASSGGLAVSYNEQFF.

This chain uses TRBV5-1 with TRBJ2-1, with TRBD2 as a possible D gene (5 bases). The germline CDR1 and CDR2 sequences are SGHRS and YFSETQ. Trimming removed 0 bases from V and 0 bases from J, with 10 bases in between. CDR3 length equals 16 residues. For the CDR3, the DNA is TGCGCCAGCAGCTTGGAGCGGACGAGCTCCTACAATGAGCAGTTCTTC. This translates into CASSLERTSSYNEQFF.

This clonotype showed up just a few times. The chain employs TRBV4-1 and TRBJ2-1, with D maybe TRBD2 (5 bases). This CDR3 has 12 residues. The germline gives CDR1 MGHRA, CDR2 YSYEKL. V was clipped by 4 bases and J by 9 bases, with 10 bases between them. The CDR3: CASSLDLGEQFF. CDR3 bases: TGCGCCAGCAGCCTGGACTTGGGTGAGCAGTTCTTC.

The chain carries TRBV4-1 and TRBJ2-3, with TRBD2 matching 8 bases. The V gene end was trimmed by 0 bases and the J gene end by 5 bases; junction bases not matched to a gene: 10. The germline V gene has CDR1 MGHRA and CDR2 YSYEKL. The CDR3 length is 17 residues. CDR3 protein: CASSQDKAAGVKDTQYF. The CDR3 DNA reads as TGCGCCAGCAGCCAAGATAAGGCAGCGGGAGTTAAAGATACGCAGTATTTT.

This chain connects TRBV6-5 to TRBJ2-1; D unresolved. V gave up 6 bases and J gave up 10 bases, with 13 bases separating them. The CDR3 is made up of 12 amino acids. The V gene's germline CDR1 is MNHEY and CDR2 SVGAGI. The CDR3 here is CASRAPGREQFF. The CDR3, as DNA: TGTGCCAGCAGGGCCCCAGGTAGAGAGCAGTTCTTC.

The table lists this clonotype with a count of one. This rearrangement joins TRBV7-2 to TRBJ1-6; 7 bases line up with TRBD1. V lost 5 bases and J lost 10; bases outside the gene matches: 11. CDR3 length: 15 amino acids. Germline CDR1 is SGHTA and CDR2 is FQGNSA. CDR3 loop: CASSPTTGKGSPLHF. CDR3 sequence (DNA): TGTGCCAGCAGCCCGACGACAGGGAAGGGATCACCCCTCCACTTT.

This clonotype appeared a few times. The DNA of the CDR3 is TGTGCCAGCTCACCACCGGGGCAGTTACAAGAGACCCAGTACTTC. Protein product: CASSPPGQLQETQYF. The chain has TRBV18 and TRBJ2-5, with a weak D call TRBD1 (5 bases). There are 15 residues in the CDR3. V dropped 0 bases and J dropped 2 bases, with 10 bases sitting between them. The germline CDR1 and CDR2 sequences are KGHSH and LQKENI. Supplemented by reference TRBV18 and TRBJ2-5, the full variable domain reads NAGVMQNPRHLVRRRGQEARLRCSPMKGHSHVYWYRQLPEEGLKFMVYLQKENIIDESGMPKERFSAEFPKEGPSILRIQQVVRGDSAAYFCASSPPGQLQETQYFGPGTRLLVL.

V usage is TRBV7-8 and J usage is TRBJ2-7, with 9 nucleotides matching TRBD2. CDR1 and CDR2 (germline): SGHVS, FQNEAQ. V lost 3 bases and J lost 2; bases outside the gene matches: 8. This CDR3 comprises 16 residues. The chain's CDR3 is CASSLDSGSDPYEQYF. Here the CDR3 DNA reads TGTGCCAGCAGCTTGGATAGCGGGAGTGATCCCTACGAGCAGTACTTC.

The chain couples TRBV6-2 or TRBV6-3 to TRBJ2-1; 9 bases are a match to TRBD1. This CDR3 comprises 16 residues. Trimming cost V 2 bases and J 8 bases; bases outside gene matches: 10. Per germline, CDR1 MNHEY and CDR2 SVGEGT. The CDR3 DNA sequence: TGTGCCAGCAGTTACCCAGCCGGGACAGGGCCCGATGAGCAGTTCTTC. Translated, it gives CASSYPAGTGPDEQFF.

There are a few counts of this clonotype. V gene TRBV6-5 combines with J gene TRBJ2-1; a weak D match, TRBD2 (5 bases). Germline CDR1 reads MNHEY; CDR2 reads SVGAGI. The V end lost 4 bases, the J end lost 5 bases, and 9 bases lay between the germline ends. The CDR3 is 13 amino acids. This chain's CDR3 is CASSFGGNNEQFF. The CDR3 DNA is TGTGCCAGCAGTTTTGGAGGAAACAATGAGCAGTTCTTC.

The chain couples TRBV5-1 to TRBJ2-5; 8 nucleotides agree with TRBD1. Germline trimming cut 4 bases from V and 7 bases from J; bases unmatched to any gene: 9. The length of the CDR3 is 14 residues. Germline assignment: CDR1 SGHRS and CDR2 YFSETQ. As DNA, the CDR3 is TGCGCCAGCAGCCCCGGACAGGGTCCCCCGACCCAGTACTTC. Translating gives CASSPGQGPPTQYF.

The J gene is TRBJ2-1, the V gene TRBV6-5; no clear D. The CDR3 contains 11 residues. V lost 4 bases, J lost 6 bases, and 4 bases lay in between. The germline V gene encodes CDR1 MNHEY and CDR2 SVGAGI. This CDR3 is CASSFINEQFF. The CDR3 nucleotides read TGTGCCAGCAGTTTTATCAATGAGCAGTTCTTC.

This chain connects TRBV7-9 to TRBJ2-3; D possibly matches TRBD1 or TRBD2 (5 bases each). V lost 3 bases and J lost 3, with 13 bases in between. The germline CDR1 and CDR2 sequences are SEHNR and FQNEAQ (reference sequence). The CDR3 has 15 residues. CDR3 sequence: CASSLAPEGTDTQYF. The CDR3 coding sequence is TGTGCCAGCAGCTTGGCCCCCGAGGGGACAGATACGCAGTATTTT.

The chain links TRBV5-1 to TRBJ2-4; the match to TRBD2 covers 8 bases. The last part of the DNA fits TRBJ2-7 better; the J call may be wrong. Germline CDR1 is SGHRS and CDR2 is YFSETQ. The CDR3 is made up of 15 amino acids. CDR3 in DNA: TGCGCCAGCAGCTCGTCGACTAGCGAGGCCTACGAGCAGTACTTC. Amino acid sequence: CASSSSTSEAYEQYF.

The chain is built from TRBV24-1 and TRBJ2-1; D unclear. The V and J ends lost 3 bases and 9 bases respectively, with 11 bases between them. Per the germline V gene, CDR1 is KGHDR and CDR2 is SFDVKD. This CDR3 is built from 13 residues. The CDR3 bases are TGTGCCACCAGTGATAGGTTGAAGGCTGAGCAGTTCTTC. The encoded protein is CATSDRLKAEQFF.

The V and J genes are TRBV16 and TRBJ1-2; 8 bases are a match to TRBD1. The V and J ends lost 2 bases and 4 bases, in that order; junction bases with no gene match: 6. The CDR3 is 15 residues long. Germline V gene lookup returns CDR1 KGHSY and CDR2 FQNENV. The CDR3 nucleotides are TGTGCCAGCAGCCAAATCGGACAGGGTCCCTATGGCTACACCTTC. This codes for CASSQIGQGPYGYTF.

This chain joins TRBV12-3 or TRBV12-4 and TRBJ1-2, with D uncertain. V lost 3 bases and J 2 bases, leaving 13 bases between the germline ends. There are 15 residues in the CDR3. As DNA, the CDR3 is TGTGCCAGCAGTTTCTGGGAGGGTAGGAACTATGGCTACACCTTC. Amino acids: CASSFWEGRNYGYTF.